This T cell receptor (beta chain) appears in the sequencing data of a study of response to subunit inactivated influenza vaccine listed by TCRdb under 2018. Background for the entire study: Deep quantitative profiling of the T cell receptor repertoire was used in the study to follow responses to a trivalent subunit inactivated influenza vaccine. What the study reported, not specific to this receptor: The authors suggested that each seasonal influenza vaccination may recruit only a limited number of new T cells.

The library was obtained by RT-PCR. TCRdb lists the instrument as Illumina HiSeq 2500. TCRdb reran the public reads through fastp at Q25 and MiXCR, keeping productive beta chains. Rows merge per CDR3 protein into single entries with the most common DNA and genes. The sample yields around 650,000 distinct CDR3 sequences; around 14% were counted once. The biggest ten clones account for roughly 10% of the sample. At the junction V is shortened by 6 bases and J by 4 bases; bases outside the gene matches: 7. Taken from the germline V gene (reference sequence), the CDR1 and CDR2 loops are DFQATT and SNEGSKA. Spanning cysteine to phenylalanine, the CDR3 consists of 14 amino acids. The only DNA kept is the CDR3, 42 bases in frame from the first base. This clonotype was seen a handful of times. No cognate antigen has been identified for it. Nothing much larger sits one base from this clone, and base qualities are not available.

The TCR was taken from a man aged 50-59 years who received an inactivated influenza vaccine. Donor details come from another sample of the same person, matched by shared clones. This sample comprised PBMCs from blood, obtained about 13 days after vaccination. The sequence joins TRBV20-1 to TRBJ1-5, and 9 junctional nucleotides match TRBD1. The CDR3 has the sequence CSANSGTGNQPQHF. The DNA sequence follows: TGCAGTGCAAACTCCGGGACAGGGAATCAGCCCCAGCATTTT.